The 25 T cell receptor beta chains presented below share a single source sample, sequenced in a study of beta chain features in type 1 diabetes. General study results and limits: There was a moderate but significant shortening of TCRB CDR3s in all four CD4+ subsets of Type 1 diabetes patients.

These receptors are not linked to any known antigen. Expressed TCRB transcripts got sequenced, as all isolated RNA was reverse transcribed. The table came from immunoSEQ multiplex PCR; TCRdb's copy has only in-frame clones and leaves some out. The table lists about 710,000 clones, roughly an eighth of them singletons, with nearly 0.04% in the top ten. The sequencing input was naive CD4+ T cells from blood. These receptors originate from a young man with type 1 diabetes.

This clone has a handful of counts. The chain couples TRBV30 to TRBJ2-7; 7 bases map to TRBD2. CDR3 length: 15 residues. Per the germline V gene, CDR1 is GTSNPN and CDR2 is SVGIG (reference sequence). J was trimmed by 7 bases and V by 5 bases; bases with no gene match: 17. The CDR3 DNA sequence: TGTGCCTGGGGTTTCGGGACTACCCCTCAGGGAGAGCAGTACTTC. Protein: CAWGFGTTPQGEQYF.

This clone was found a few times. Different DNA sequences within this sample yield the same CDR3. V is TRBV7-2 and J is TRBJ2-7; TRBD2 matches 11 bases. V dropped 2 bases and J dropped 1; count of bases not matched to a gene: 1. CDR3 length equals 15 residues. Germline-derived CDR1 and CDR2 are SGHTA and FQGNSA. The CDR3, as DNA: TGTGCCAGCAGCTTAAGGACTAGCGGGTCCTACGAGCAGTACTTC. Translation gives CASSLRTSGSYEQYF.

In this sample, this clone turned up a few times. This chain uses TRBV9 with TRBJ2-7; D perhaps matches TRBD1 (5 bases). From germline, CDR1 is SGDLS and CDR2 YYNGEE. The CDR3 has 14 amino acids. V gave up 0 bases and J gave up 5 bases, with 12 bases separating them. CDR3 loop: CASSVGPGFHEQYF. The CDR3 nucleotides read TGTGCCAGCAGCGTAGGGCCAGGGTTCCACGAGCAGTACTTC.

In this sample, this clone turned up a few times. The genes are TRBV19 and TRBJ2-1; 10 nucleotides match TRBD2. The CDR3 is made up of 15 amino acids. Trimming at V came to 4 bases and at J to 6 bases, leaving 6 bases not matched to a gene. Germline V gene sequence: CDR1 LNHDA, CDR2 SQIVND (reference sequence). CDR3 loop: CASSTGTSAINEQFF. In DNA form, the CDR3 reads TGTGCCAGTAGTACCGGGACTAGCGCCATCAATGAGCAGTTCTTC. Complete variable domain (other parts from reference TRBV19 and TRBJ2-1): DGGITQSPKYLFRKEGQNVTLSCEQNLNHDAMYWYRQDPGQGLRLIYYSQIVNDFQKGDIAEGYSVSREKKESFPLTVTSAQKNPTAFYLCASSTGTSAINEQFFGPGTRLTVL.

This clone was seen a handful of times. The rearrangement joins TRBV7-2 to TRBJ2-5; 7 bases agree with TRBD2. With 3 bases clipped from V and 2 bases from J, the junction kept 6 bases outside the gene matches. Germline V gene lookup returns CDR1 SGHTA and CDR2 FQGNSA. The CDR3 has 15 residues. DNA for the CDR3: TGTGCCAGCAGCTTTTCTAGCGGAACGCAAGAGACCCAGTACTTC. Translated, it gives CASSFSSGTQETQYF.

This chain uses TRBV2 with TRBJ2-7; D is perhaps TRBD1 (6 bases). CDR3 length equals 12 residues. The V end was cut by 5 bases, the J end by 2 bases, with 7 bases between. Germline V gives CDR1 SNHLY, CDR2 FYNNEI. The CDR3 region is CASSSGAYEQYF. DNA of the CDR3: TGTGCCAGCAGTTCAGGGGCCTACGAGCAGTACTTC.

V is TRBV5-1 and J is TRBJ2-5, with D unclear. The germline CDR1 and CDR2 sequences are SGHRS and YFSETQ. Trimming shortened V by 4 bases and J by 3 bases, and 10 bases separated the two germline ends. This CDR3 region has 13 residues. The CDR3 DNA sequence: TGCGCCAGCAGCAGCGTAACGGAAGAGACCCAGTACTTC. Amino acids: CASSSVTEETQYF.

A word on this clone: A much larger clone differs by one base, so this may be a read error. The V gene is TRBV5-4, the J gene TRBJ1-1; maybe TRBD1 (6 bases). Deletions cut 3 bases from V and 1 base from J, with 7 bases between. This CDR3 has 13 amino acids. Germline V gene lookup returns CDR1 SGHNT and CDR2 YYREEE (reference sequence). CDR3 nucleotide sequence: TGTGCCAGCAGCTCGGGACAGAACACTGAAGCTTTCTTT. Its protein is CASSSGQNTEAFF.

This rearrangement joins TRBV9 to TRBJ2-3; the match to TRBD2 covers 9 bases. After removal of 7 bases from V and 2 bases from J, the junction contained 8 bases not matched to a gene. CDR1 and CDR2 from the germline V gene are SGDLS and YYNGEE. The CDR3 has 15 amino acids. The CDR3 nucleotides are TGTGCCAGCGGACGATTAGCGGGGGACACAGATACGCAGTATTTT. It codes for CASGRLAGDTDTQYF.

This clone was observed a few times. V usage is TRBV4-2 and J usage is TRBJ2-3; 9 bases are shared with TRBD2. The CDR3 runs 18 residues. V lost 0 bases to trimming and J lost 2 bases; unmatched junction nucleotides: 9. In germline, CDR1 is LGHNA, CDR2 YNFKEQ. The CDR3 protein is CASSQEALAGDNTDTQYF. The DNA for the CDR3 is TGTGCCAGCAGCCAAGAGGCACTAGCGGGCGATAACACAGATACGCAGTATTTT.

This clone showed up just a few times. Other nucleotide sequences in the sample specify the same CDR3. The chain employs TRBV2 and TRBJ1-1, with no clear D. Trimming shortened V by 0 bases and J by 4 bases, and 6 bases separated the two germline ends. The CDR3 is 13 residues long. CDR1 SNHLY and CDR2 FYNNEI come from the germline V gene. The DNA for the CDR3 is TGTGCCAGCAGTGAAGCATGGGGCACTGAAGCTTTCTTT. Protein: CASSEAWGTEAFF.

This clone has just a few counts. The rearrangement links TRBV6-5 to TRBJ2-7; 7 bases fit TRBD1. With 4 bases clipped from V and 6 bases from J, the junction kept 6 bases outside the gene matches. Germline loops: CDR1 MNHEY, CDR2 SVGAGI. CDR3 length: 13 residues. This CDR3 is CASSFYRGSEQYF. CDR3 nucleotide sequence: TGTGCCAGCAGTTTTTACAGGGGAAGCGAGCAGTACTTC.

There are a few counts of this clone. V is TRBV18 and J is TRBJ2-4, with 10 bases lining up with TRBD1. Per the germline V gene, CDR1 is KGHSH and CDR2 is LQKENI. This CDR3 is 17 amino acids long. Trimming at V came to 3 bases and at J to 0 bases, leaving 5 bases not matched to a gene. CDR3 nucleotide sequence: TGTGCCAGCTCACCGGACAGGGGGAATCTAGCCAAAAACATTCAGTACTTC. This codes for CASSPDRGNLAKNIQYF.

This clone was picked up a small number of times. The V and J genes are TRBV6-6 and TRBJ2-5; D not certain. The V end was cut by 8 bases, the J end by 2 bases, with 12 bases between. Germline CDR1 is MNHNY and CDR2 is SVGAGI (reference sequence). The CDR3 consists of 13 residues. CDR3 bases: TGTGCCAGCTCTCGGACCGTGCAAGAGACCCAGTACTTC. Translating it yields CASSRTVQETQYF.

This clone appeared a few times. The chain links TRBV18 to TRBJ2-7; 8 nucleotides align to TRBD1. The length of the CDR3 is 14 residues. CDR1 is KGHSH, CDR2 LQKENI, per germline. The junction had 3 bases not matched to a gene; V was cut back by 3 bases and J by 2 bases. The DNA for the CDR3 is TGTGCCAGCTCACCGGACAGGGAAACCTACGAGCAGTACTTC. Residues: CASSPDRETYEQYF.

The chain carries TRBV23-1 and TRBJ2-3; 10 bases agree with TRBD1. TRBV23-1 is designated an ORF whose function remains uncertain. The CDR3 has 17 amino acids. J was trimmed by 3 bases and V by 4 bases; bases with no gene match: 10. The CDR3 here is CASSRRGQGVKTDTQYF. CDR3 in DNA: TGCGCCAGCAGTCGCCGCGGACAGGGGGTTAAAACAGATACGCAGTATTTT.

This chain uses TRBV7-2 with TRBJ2-5, with D tentatively TRBD2 (5 bases). CDR1 SGHTA and CDR2 FQGNSA come from the germline V gene. The V gene lost 2 bases and the J gene lost 5 bases, with 18 bases spanning the gap. The CDR3 covers 16 residues. The CDR3 protein is CASSLWLSELRETQYF. The CDR3 nucleotides read TGTGCCAGCAGCTTATGGCTTAGCGAACTTCGGGAGACCCAGTACTTC.

In its sample, this clone was seen once. V and J are TRBV7-2 and TRBJ2-5; D is unclear. The CDR3 is made up of 16 amino acids. V lost 3 bases, J lost 4 bases, and 18 bases lay in between. Germline V gene sequence: CDR1 SGHTA, CDR2 FQGNSA. This chain's CDR3 is CASSLDLWVRRETQYF. Here the CDR3 DNA reads TGTGCCAGCAGCTTGGACCTTTGGGTTCGGCGAGAGACCCAGTACTTC. Using reference TRBV7-2 and TRBJ2-5 for the parts outside the CDR3, the full variable domain is GAGVSQSPSNKVTEKGKDVELRCDPISGHTALYWYRQSLGQGLEFLIYFQGNSAPDKSGLPSDRFSAERTGGSVSTLTIQRTQQEDSAVYLCASSLDLWVRRETQYFGPGTRLLVL.

In this sample, this clone turned up a few times. V gene TRBV5-7 combines with J gene TRBJ2-1; D possibly uses TRBD1 or TRBD2 (6 bases each). TRBV5-7 carries the ORF label, with uncertain function. V lost 1 base and J 5 bases, leaving 13 bases between the germline ends. This CDR3 has 15 amino acids. The CDR3 DNA reads as TGTGCCAGCAGCTTGAAAAGGGGGAGGCACAATGAGCAGTTCTTC. As protein: CASSLKRGRHNEQFF.

V and J are TRBV19 and TRBJ1-5, with D possibly TRBD1 on 5 matching bases. CDR1 is LNHDA and CDR2 is SQIVND in the germline V gene (reference sequence). V was cut by 1 base and J by 3 bases, with 7 bases left in between. CDR3 size: 14 residues. CDR3 in DNA: TGTGCCAGTAGTATAGGACAGCCCAATCAGCCCCAGCATTTT. Translating gives CASSIGQPNQPQHF.

This clone was counted a few times. The chain couples TRBV7-2 to TRBJ1-5; 7 positions agree with TRBD1. The length of the CDR3 is 15 residues. The J segment lost 4 bases and the V segment lost 1 base, leaving 4 bases of the junction unmatched. Germline CDR1 SGHTA, CDR2 FQGNSA. The CDR3 DNA follows: TGTGCCAGCAGCTTAGACGGGACAGTTAATCAGCCCCAGCATTTT. This sequence encodes CASSLDGTVNQPQHF.

This clone was found a few times. V gene TRBV4-3 combines with J gene TRBJ1-1; no clear D. Germline V gene sequence: CDR1 LGHNA, CDR2 YSLEER. The CDR3 extends over 16 amino acids. Trimming stripped 0 bases from V and 1 base from J, with 12 bases between. The CDR3 sequence is CASSQDPLGWNTEAFF. Here the CDR3 DNA reads TGCGCCAGCAGCCAAGACCCCCTTGGGTGGAACACTGAAGCTTTCTTT.

This clone was counted only a few times. This rearrangement joins TRBV7-2 to TRBJ2-3; D unclear. The germline V gene encodes CDR1 SGHTA and CDR2 FQGNSA. V lost 3 bases and J 2 bases, leaving 6 bases between the germline ends. There are 13 residues in the CDR3. This chain's CDR3 is CASSFLPTDTQYF. As DNA, the CDR3 is TGTGCCAGCAGCTTTCTCCCCACAGATACGCAGTATTTT.

The gene calls are TRBV30 and TRBJ1-1; D is unclear. Germline V gene data show CDR1 as GTSNPN and CDR2 as SVGIG (reference sequence). V was trimmed by 4 bases and J by 0 bases, leaving 9 bases between them. The CDR3 consists of 13 residues. The CDR3 region is CAWNLIMNTEAFF. For the CDR3, the DNA is TGTGCCTGGAACCTGATTATGAACACTGAAGCTTTCTTT.

The chain employs TRBV15 and TRBJ1-5; D call uncertain. Germline CDR1 is LNHNV and CDR2 is YYDKDF (reference sequence). Trimming shortened V by 1 base and J by 7 bases, and 5 bases separated the two germline ends. This CDR3 spans 12 amino acids. This CDR3 reads CATSRGMQPQHF. The DNA for the CDR3 is TGTGCCACCAGCAGAGGGATGCAGCCCCAGCATTTT.